This T cell receptor (beta chain) originates from a study of blood T cell repertoires in COVID-19 (dated by TCRdb to 2018 to 2021). Regarding the complete study: Collaborator samples came from the United States, Italy and Spain and covered acute and convalescent phases of COVID-19. The material from the prospective study consisted of cDNA or gDNA derived from T cells, B-cell-depleted T cells, or PBMCs. Deeply sampled blood TCRbeta repertoires from subjects exposed to, actively infected with, or recovered from COVID-19 were included in the dataset. A freely available public database, intended as a resource for researchers studying the immune response to SARS-CoV-2, is where the repertoires were released. The samples were drawn from the first 160 participants of the ongoing ImmuneRACE study and from over 950 subjects provided by 6 global collaborators. The sample metadata nearly always contained a de-identified subject ID, COVID-19 status, age in years and sex. HLA class I and class II types, where available, came from metadata supplied by the sample provider rather than from assay-based typing. What the work shows at the level of the full study, not this receptor alone: The amount of clinical and demographic metadata varied by source and participant and was provided uncurated.

The CDR1 and CDR2 encoded by the germline V gene are LGHNA and YNFKEQ. Trimming at the junction amounts to 1 base on V and 1 base on J, and the germline ends lie 11 bases apart. Counted from cysteine to phenylalanine, this CDR3 has 15 amino acids. The only DNA kept is the CDR3, 45 bases in frame from the first base. Collaborating institutions collected whole blood in K2EDTA tubes following their own protocols. For TCRbeta analysis, collaborators shipped samples as frozen whole blood, isolated PBMCs, or DNA extracted from either of those sample types. A remark on this clone: Its antigen remains unidentified. Base qualities are not at hand, and no much larger clone is one base apart.

TCRbeta CDR3 regions were amplified from genomic DNA using the immunoSEQ Assay, a bias-controlled multiplex PCR. From the authors' description of their analysis: The number of nucleated cells in each sample was estimated from the amplification of reference gene primers within the assay. To quantify the absolute abundance of each unique TCRbeta CDR3 rearrangement, sequence reads were collapsed and filtered. For each sample, productive Simpson clonality was calculated by taking the square root of Simpson's diversity index across productive rearrangements. TCRdb took over this immuneACCESS table, retaining in-frame rearrangements with V and J assigned. Such tables are incomplete; in checked studies, under half of the missing clones stem from an unresolved V gene, and the remainder is unexplained. The DNA was the basis for D and trimming; V, J and clone size are from that table. For this sample there are some 240,000 clones; more than 70% appear just once. Roughly 13% of the sample is taken by the ten largest.

The receptor was isolated from a human donor in a cohort sampled during active COVID-19. The sequence links TRBV4-2 to TRBJ2-7, with the D segment identity uncertain. Source material: peripheral blood. The sequenced DNA: TGTGCCAGCAGCCAAGGTGGTCCCGGGTCCTACGAGCAGTACTTC. This is translated as CASSQGGPGSYEQYF.